This passage covers 3 T cell receptor beta chains from one sample sequenced in a study of blood T cell repertoires in COVID-19. The method was immunoSEQ multiplex PCR; TCRdb's version includes in-frame clones alone and lacks a portion of them. The sample has approximately 120,000 clones, about 94% seen once. The sequencing sample was made of peripheral blood. These receptors all stem from a man in his forties or fifties with COVID-19, enrolled during active disease.

The J gene is TRBJ1-6, the V gene TRBV9; 11 bases align to TRBD1. Germline assignment: CDR1 SGDLS and CDR2 YYNGEE. The CDR3 is 16 amino acids. V shed 1 base and J 7 bases; nucleotides not matched to a gene: 4. The DNA for the CDR3 is TGTGCCAGCAGCGTAATGGACAGGGGGCGGAATTCACCCCTCCACTTT. It translates to CASSVMDRGRNSPLHF.

This chain links TRBV30 with TRBJ1-1; D possibly corresponds to TRBD1 (5 bases). The germline V gene has CDR1 GTSNPN and CDR2 SVGIG (reference sequence). The length of the CDR3 is 15 residues. V dropped 0 bases and J dropped 6 bases, with 17 bases sitting between them. The CDR3 spells CAWSVWAGSSSEAFF. As DNA, the CDR3 is TGTGCCTGGAGTGTATGGGCAGGGTCGAGCTCTGAAGCTTTCTTT. Full variable domain (remainder filled in from reference TRBV30 and TRBJ1-1): SQTIHQWPATLVQPVGSPLSLECTVEGTSNPNLYWYRQAAGRGLQLLFYSVGIGQISSEVPQNLSASRPQDRQFILSSKKLLLSDSGFYLCAWSVWAGSSSEAFFGQGTRLTVV.

The J gene is TRBJ2-7, the V gene TRBV5-1; no reliable D call. Germline-derived CDR1 and CDR2 are SGHRS and YFSETQ. The V end lost 0 bases, the J end lost 12 bases, and 13 bases lay between the germline ends. The CDR3 consists of 12 residues. The CDR3 DNA sequence: TGCGCCAGCAGCTTGGCCGGCGGCGAAACGTACTTC. As protein: CASSLAGGETYF.